This TCR beta chain was found in a study of memory B cells and T cells in multiple sclerosis (dated by TCRdb to 2016 to 2019). About the study as a whole: The study compared TCR beta repertoires of autoproliferating peripheral T cells with brain lesion-infiltrating T cells in multiple sclerosis patients. TCR sequencing involved a couple of multiple sclerosis patients from whom brain lesions at autopsy or brain-infiltrating cells from biopsy were available. Broader findings and caveats from the paper: Clone-set sizes differed between compartments, which influenced counts of shared clonotypes and required normalization.

After stimulus-free culture of CFSE-labeled PBMCs, the autoproliferating (CFSEdim) and non-proliferating (CFSEhi) T cell fractions were sequenced separately. In total, 40 million to 65 million CFSE-labeled PBMCs were cultured without stimulus for 7 days, after which replicate wells were pooled. PBMCs were labeled with around 0.48 uM CFSE and were cultured without exogenous stimuli in serum-free AIM-V medium. PBMCs were isolated by Ficoll density gradient centrifugation and were cryopreserved before use. Using a FACSAria III, live 7-AAD-negative cells were sorted, then washed with PBS and stored frozen at -80 degrees C as dry pellets. The germline V and J ends show losses of 2 bases and 10 bases respectively, and no gene match explains 7 bases of the junction. Based on the germline V gene, the CDR1 and CDR2 sequences are MNHEY and SVGAGI. The CDR3 covers 14 residues, taking in both the cysteine and the phenylalanine. Just CDR3 DNA is preserved here, 42 bases in frame from base 1.

TCRbeta CDR3 regions were amplified from extracted genomic DNA using the immunoSEQ Platform. Multiplex PCR, high-throughput sequencing and a vendor bioinformatics pipeline were combined in the immunoSEQ assay. In the original analysis: Non-productive sequences and CDR3s under 4 amino acids long were removed, and the clonotype frequencies in each sample were recalculated. In immunoSEQ Analyzer 2.0, shared clonotypes were identified as those with identical CDR3 amino acid, V gene and J gene sequences. Repertoire overlap was normalized by dividing shared clonotype counts by the product of both clone-set sizes, with the result scaled by 1000 into arbitrary units. TCRdb limited this immuneACCESS table to in-frame rearrangements with V and J called. A share of clones is missing; checked studies link under half to unresolved V genes, and the rest is unexplained. V and J calls and clone size come straight from that table; D and trimming were deduced from the DNA. The table for this sample lists 46,000 or so clones; more than 65% of them were counted only once. The ten largest account for 0.85% to 1.3% of the sample.

This clone has a single count. The target of this receptor is not known. No base qualities exist here, and no much larger clone lies one base off it. The chain joins TRBV6-5 to TRBJ2-1; TRBD2 agrees with 8 junctional bases. The sequenced sample consisted of PBMCs from blood kept in culture. This clonotype was sampled from a human donor with multiple sclerosis. CDR3 sequence: CASSYQAGVGEQFF. The nucleotide sequence is TGTGCCAGCAGTTACCAAGCGGGGGTAGGCGAGCAGTTCTTC.